The clone carrying this T cell receptor beta chain was counted a few times. These data come from a study of response to subunit inactivated influenza vaccine. The germline V gene encodes CDR1 SGHTA and CDR2 FQGNSA. The CDR3 extends over 13 amino acids. V gave up 5 bases and J gave up 6 bases; unmatched junction bases: 6. TCRdb reanalysed the RT-PCR reads using MiXCR and keeps one entry per CDR3 protein. The data show roughly 760,000 distinct CDR3 sequences, with about 20% seen just once and about a tenth held by the top ten. The sequenced sample was PBMCs from blood, obtained roughly 5 days after vaccination. This clonotype was sampled from a man aged 45-65 years who received an inactivated influenza vaccine. The chain carries TRBV7-2 and TRBJ2-7; TRBD1 aligns across 8 bases. The CDR3 DNA sequence: TGTGCCAGCAGCCCGAGGACAGGGTTCGAGCAGTACTTC. Its translation is CASSPRTGFEQYF. The full variable domain, with the rest looked up from reference TRBV7-2 and TRBJ2-7, is GAGVSQSPSNKVTEKGKDVELRCDPISGHTALYWYRQSLGQGLEFLIYFQGNSAPDKSGLPSDRFSAERTGGSVSTLTIQRTQQEDSAVYLCASSPRTGFEQYFGPGTRLTVT.